The 10 T cell receptor beta chains below all came from one sample that was sequenced in a study of blood T cell repertoires in COVID-19. The assay was immunoSEQ multiplex PCR, and TCRdb's table has in-frame clones only and misses some. Seen here are some 130,000 clones, about 70% observed once, and the top ten hold around 1.8%. Material: peripheral blood. These receptors were taken from a woman in her seventies with acute or convalescent COVID-19.

V is TRBV6-5 and J is TRBJ2-3, with D perhaps TRBD2 (6 bases). Germline V lookup: CDR1 MNHEY, CDR2 SVGAGI. The germline V and J ends were trimmed by 6 bases and 5 bases, with 18 bases remaining between them. The CDR3 sequence is 15 residues long. The CDR3 DNA is TGTGCCAGCAGAGATGACGGAGGGAAGGGAGATACGCAGTATTTT. Its translation: CASRDDGGKGDTQYF.

Turning to this clone: The sample has other DNA sequences that encode this CDR3 too. The V gene is TRBV5-1, the J gene TRBJ2-1; tentative D call: TRBD2 (5 bases). The CDR3 totals 15 residues. Germline V gives CDR1 SGHRS, CDR2 YFSETQ. Trimming pared 1 base from V and 0 bases from J, leaving 8 bases between. The CDR3 reads CASSLTGNSYNEQFF. The DNA of the CDR3 is TGCGCCAGCAGCTTGACGGGAAACTCCTACAATGAGCAGTTCTTC. Drawing the rest from reference TRBV5-1 and TRBJ2-1, the complete variable domain is KAGVTQTPRYLIKTRGQQVTLSCSPISGHRSVSWYQQTPGQGLQFLFEYFSETQRNKGNFPGRFSGRQFSNSRSEMNVSTLELGDSALYLCASSLTGNSYNEQFFGPGTRLTVL.

The chain uses TRBV7-2 and TRBJ2-3, with D perhaps TRBD1 (5 bases). CDR3 length: 12 amino acids. Germline V gene sequence: CDR1 SGHTA, CDR2 FQGNSA. Deletions cut 1 base from V and 8 bases from J, with 7 bases between. CDR3 DNA sequence: TGTGCCAGCAGCTTAGTAGGGGCTACGCAGTATTTT. Encoded protein: CASSLVGATQYF.

This clone was recorded once. The rearrangement links TRBV29-1 to TRBJ2-7; 13 positions agree with TRBD2. CDR3 length equals 15 residues. Germline V lookup: CDR1 SQVTM, CDR2 ANQGSEA. Trimming cost V 4 bases and J 7 bases; bases outside gene matches: 10. CDR3 sequence: CSVGGTSGTLGEQYF. CDR3 DNA: TGCAGCGTTGGGGGGACTAGCGGGACTCTTGGGGAGCAGTACTTC.

The count of this clone is one. The chain employs TRBV20-1 and TRBJ1-1; D may be TRBD1 (5 bases). The V and J ends lost 3 bases and 0 bases respectively, with 14 bases between them. From germline, CDR1 is DFQATT and CDR2 SNEGSKA (reference sequence). The CDR3 has 15 residues. CDR3 amino acids: CSASSRGSVNTEAFF. DNA for the CDR3: TGCAGTGCTAGTAGTAGGGGAAGTGTGAACACTGAAGCTTTCTTT.

This clone was seen more than once but under ten times. This chain links TRBV6-5 with TRBJ1-5, with TRBD1 matching over 10 bases. CDR3 length: 14 amino acids. The V segment lost 7 bases and the J segment 7 bases; nucleotides outside the gene matches: 7. The V gene's germline CDR1 is MNHEY and CDR2 SVGAGI. DNA for the CDR3: TGTGCCAGCACCATGGGACAGGGGTGGCAGCCCCAGCATTTT. This codes for CASTMGQGWQPQHF.

This clone was seen once. V and J are TRBV30 and TRBJ1-2; 9 nucleotides agree with TRBD1. Germline V lookup: CDR1 GTSNPN, CDR2 SVGIG (reference sequence). J was trimmed by 6 bases and V by 0 bases; bases with no gene match: 5. CDR3 size: 14 residues. CDR3 nucleotides: TGTGCCTGGAGTGTAGCCGGACAGGGGCATGGCTACACCTTC. It codes for CAWSVAGQGHGYTF.

This clone appeared once. J is TRBJ2-1 and V is TRBV19; D not resolved. V lost 3 bases and J lost 4, with 10 bases in between. This CDR3 comprises 14 residues. CDR1 LNHDA and CDR2 SQIVND come from the germline V gene (reference sequence). The chain's CDR3 is CASSMSTQYNEQFF. The DNA of the CDR3 is TGTGCCAGTAGTATGTCCACACAATACAATGAGCAGTTCTTC.

The chain couples TRBV28 to TRBJ1-2, with a weak D call TRBD1 (5 bases). V gave up 8 bases and J gave up 4 bases, with 14 bases separating them. The CDR3 length is 13 residues. Looked up from germline, CDR1 is MDHEN and CDR2 is SYDVKM. CDR3 DNA: TGTGCCAGCGTCCGCCCAGGGTTCTATGGCTACACCTTC. Translating gives CASVRPGFYGYTF.

The chain carries TRBV4-2 and TRBJ2-3; TRBD1 aligns across 12 bases. The CDR3 totals 17 residues. Germline loops: CDR1 LGHNA, CDR2 YNFKEQ. The J segment lost 3 bases and the V segment lost 2 bases, leaving 6 bases of the junction unmatched. This chain's CDR3 is CASSQLGTGGYTDTQYF. DNA of the CDR3: TGTGCCAGCAGCCAACTGGGGACAGGGGGCTATACAGATACGCAGTATTTT.